These T cell receptor beta chains were read from a single sample in a study of T-cell memory formation after mild COVID-19. From the 5' RACE reads, TCRdb called clonotypes with MiXCR, one entry per CDR3 protein. Seen here are 100,000 to 150,000 distinct CDR3 sequences, roughly 6.2% observed once, and the top ten hold under 2.5%. Sequencing used PBMCs or a T cell subset sorted from them (not recorded which). These receptors were collected from an adult woman who had mild COVID-19 (a few samples of this study predate the infection). Cell type and time point are not known. Both conserved end residues are part of each CDR3. The D gene is left open where the match is weak. Only some rows state a clone size, as once, few, many or a class for expanded clones.

J gene: TRBJ1-2
D gene: NA
V gene: TRBV4-2
clone size: NA
CDR3 protein: CASSQGGGDHYGYTF
CDR3 DNA: TGTGCCAGCAGCCAAGGAGGAGGGGACCACTATGGCTACACCTTC

J gene: TRBJ2-1
D gene: TRBD2
V gene: TRBV11-3
clone size: many
CDR3 protein: CASSLEASGPSYNEQFF
CDR3 DNA: TGTGCCAGCAGCTTAGAGGCTAGCGGTCCCTCCTACAATGAGCAGTTCTTC

J gene: TRBJ2-3
D gene: NA
V gene: TRBV20-1
clone size: many
CDR3 protein: CSARAQPGTDTQYF
CDR3 DNA: TGCAGTGCTAGAGCCCAGCCGGGCACAGATACGCAGTATTTT

J gene: TRBJ2-1
D gene: NA
V gene: TRBV18
clone size: many
CDR3 protein: CASSPNGADEQFF
CDR3 DNA: TGTGCCAGCTCACCTAACGGGGCGGATGAGCAGTTCTTC

J gene: TRBJ2-1
D gene: NA
V gene: TRBV6-2/TRBV6-3
clone size: few
CDR3 protein: CASSYSVVKQFF
CDR3 DNA: TGTGCCAGCAGTTACTCGGTAGTAAAGCAGTTCTTC

J gene: TRBJ2-7
D gene: NA
V gene: TRBV6-1
clone size: few
CDR3 protein: CAIALGLTLAREQYF
CDR3 DNA: TGTGCCATCGCCTTGGGCCTCACCCTAGCGCGGGAGCAGTACTTC

J gene: TRBJ2-5
D gene: NA
V gene: TRBV7-8
clone size: NA
CDR3 protein: CASSPIASAGETQYF
CDR3 DNA: TGTGCCAGCAGTCCGATTGCCAGCGCGGGGGAGACCCAGTACTTC

J gene: TRBJ2-2
D gene: TRBD2
V gene: TRBV9
clone size: NA
CDR3 protein: CASSVGLAGATGELFF
CDR3 DNA: TGTGCCAGCAGCGTAGGACTAGCGGGAGCCACCGGGGAGCTGTTTTTT

J gene: TRBJ2-6
D gene: TRBD2
V gene: TRBV5-1
clone size: NA
CDR3 protein: CASSPGLGGSLGANVLTF
CDR3 DNA: TGCGCCAGCAGTCCCGGACTAGGAGGCAGTCTGGGGGCCAACGTCCTGACTTTC

J gene: TRBJ1-1
D gene: TRBD1
V gene: TRBV20-1
clone size: many
CDR3 protein: CSARGQGVMNTEAFF
CDR3 DNA: TGCAGTGCTAGGGGACAGGGCGTGATGAACACTGAAGCTTTCTTT

J gene: TRBJ1-1
D gene: NA
V gene: TRBV20-1
clone size: few
CDR3 protein: CSARDGLNTEAFF
CDR3 DNA: TGCAGTGCTAGGGACGGATTGAACACTGAAGCTTTCTTT

J gene: TRBJ2-5
D gene: NA
V gene: TRBV29-1
clone size: few
CDR3 protein: CSVRSETQYF
CDR3 DNA: TGCAGCGTTCGAAGCGAGACCCAGTACTTC

J gene: TRBJ2-1
D gene: NA
V gene: TRBV24-1
clone size: few
CDR3 protein: CATSDLLPPDNEQFF
CDR3 DNA: TGTGCCACCAGTGATTTATTGCCTCCAGACAATGAGCAGTTCTTC

J gene: TRBJ2-3
D gene: TRBD2
V gene: TRBV11-2
clone size: few
CDR3 protein: CASSQQLAAPDTQYF
CDR3 DNA: TGTGCCAGCAGCCAACAACTAGCGGCCCCGGATACGCAGTATTTT

J gene: TRBJ2-3
D gene: TRBD2
V gene: TRBV7-2
clone size: NA
CDR3 protein: CASSFPDEATGGADTQYF
CDR3 DNA: TGTGCCAGCAGCTTCCCCGACGAGGCGACGGGAGGGGCAGATACGCAGTATTTT

J gene: TRBJ2-3
D gene: NA
V gene: TRBV5-1
clone size: many
CDR3 protein: CASSSRPDGDTQYF
CDR3 DNA: TGCGCCAGCAGCTCGAGACCCGATGGGGATACGCAGTATTTT

J gene: TRBJ2-1
D gene: NA
V gene: TRBV10-3
clone size: few
CDR3 protein: CAISGGALGGEQFF
CDR3 DNA: TGTGCCATCAGTGGAGGGGCTCTAGGGGGTGAGCAGTTCTTC

J gene: TRBJ2-2
D gene: NA
V gene: TRBV6-5
clone size: many
CDR3 protein: CASSSPGELFF
CDR3 DNA: TGTGCCAGCAGTTCTCCCGGGGAGCTGTTTTTT

J gene: TRBJ2-7
D gene: NA
V gene: TRBV12-3/TRBV12-4
clone size: many
CDR3 protein: CASTKTTNYEQYF
CDR3 DNA: TGTGCCAGCACAAAGACTACTAACTACGAGCAGTACTTC